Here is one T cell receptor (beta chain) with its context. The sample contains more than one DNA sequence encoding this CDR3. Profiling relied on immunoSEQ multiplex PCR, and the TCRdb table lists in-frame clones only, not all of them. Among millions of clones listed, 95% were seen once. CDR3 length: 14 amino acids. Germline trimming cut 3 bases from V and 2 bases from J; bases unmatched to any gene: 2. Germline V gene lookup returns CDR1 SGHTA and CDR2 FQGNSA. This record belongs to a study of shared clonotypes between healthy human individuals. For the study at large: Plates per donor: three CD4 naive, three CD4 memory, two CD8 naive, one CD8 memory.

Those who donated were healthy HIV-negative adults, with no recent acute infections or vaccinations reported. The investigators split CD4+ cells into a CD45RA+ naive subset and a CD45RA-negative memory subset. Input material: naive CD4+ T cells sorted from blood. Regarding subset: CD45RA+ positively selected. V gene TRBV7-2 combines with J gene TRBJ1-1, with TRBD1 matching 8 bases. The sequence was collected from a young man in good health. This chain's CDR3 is CASSFTGGNTEAFF. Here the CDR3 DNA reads TGTGCCAGCAGCTTTACAGGGGGAAACACTGAAGCTTTCTTT. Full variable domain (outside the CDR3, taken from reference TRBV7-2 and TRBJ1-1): GAGVSQSPSNKVTEKGKDVELRCDPISGHTALYWYRQSLGQGLEFLIYFQGNSAPDKSGLPSDRFSAERTGGSVSTLTIQRTQQEDSAVYLCASSFTGGNTEAFFGQGTRLTVV.